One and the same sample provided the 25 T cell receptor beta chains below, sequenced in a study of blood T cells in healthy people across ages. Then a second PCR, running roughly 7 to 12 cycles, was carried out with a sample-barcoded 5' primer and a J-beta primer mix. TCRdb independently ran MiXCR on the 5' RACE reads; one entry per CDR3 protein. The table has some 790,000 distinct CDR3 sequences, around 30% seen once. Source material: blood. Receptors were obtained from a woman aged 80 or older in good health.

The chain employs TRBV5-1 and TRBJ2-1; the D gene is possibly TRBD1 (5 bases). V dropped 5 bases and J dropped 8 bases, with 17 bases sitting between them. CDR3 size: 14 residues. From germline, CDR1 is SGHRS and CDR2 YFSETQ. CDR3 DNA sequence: TGCGCCAGCAGACCCTCGAACAGGCAGGATGAGCAGTTCTTC. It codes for CASRPSNRQDEQFF.

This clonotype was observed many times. The CDR3 sequence is CASSLVGTTKETQYF. CDR3 nucleotides: TGTGCCAGCAGCTTGGTGGGGACAACTAAAGAGACCCAGTACTTC. J is TRBJ2-5 and V is TRBV5-5, with D perhaps TRBD1 (6 bases). Germline V gene data show CDR1 as SGHKS and CDR2 as YYEKEE (reference sequence). The CDR3 is 15 amino acids. V gave up 0 bases and J gave up 3 bases, with 12 bases separating them. The full variable domain, rest sourced from reference TRBV5-5 and TRBJ2-5, is DAGVTQSPTHLIKTRGQQVTLRCSPISGHKSVSWYQQVLGQGPQFIFQYYEKEERGRGNFPDRFSARQFPNYSSELNVNALLLGDSALYLCASSLVGTTKETQYFGPGTRLLVL.

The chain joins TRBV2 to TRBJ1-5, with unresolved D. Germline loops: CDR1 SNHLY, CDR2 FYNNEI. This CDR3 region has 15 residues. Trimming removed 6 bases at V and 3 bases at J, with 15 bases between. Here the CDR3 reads CASRGEPWTNQPQHF. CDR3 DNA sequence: TGTGCCAGCAGGGGTGAACCGTGGACCAATCAGCCCCAGCATTTT.

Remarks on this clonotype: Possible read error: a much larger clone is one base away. CDR3 protein: CSVPDRGMGLAYEQFF. The DNA for the CDR3 is TGCAGTGTTCCGGACAGGGGGATGGGCCTAGCCTACGAGCAGTTCTTC. This chain joins TRBV20-1 and TRBJ2-1; 10 bases agree with TRBD1. The CDR3 length is 16 residues. Unmatched junction bases numbered 19, after V lost 7 bases and J lost 10 bases. Germline loops: CDR1 DFQATT, CDR2 SNEGSKA (reference sequence).

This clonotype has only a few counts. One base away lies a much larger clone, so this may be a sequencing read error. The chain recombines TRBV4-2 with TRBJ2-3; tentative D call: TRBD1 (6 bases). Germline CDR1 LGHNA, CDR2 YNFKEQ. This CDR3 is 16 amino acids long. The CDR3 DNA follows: TGTGCCAGCAGCCAACAAACAGGACAGAACACAGGTACGCAGTATTTT. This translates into CASSQQTGQNTGTQYF.

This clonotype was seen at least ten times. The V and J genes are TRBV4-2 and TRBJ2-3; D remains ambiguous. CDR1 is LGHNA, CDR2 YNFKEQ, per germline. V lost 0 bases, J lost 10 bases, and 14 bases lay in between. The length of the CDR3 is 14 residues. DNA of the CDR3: TGTGCCAGCAGCCAAGATGGAACTATTCAGGCGCAGTATTTT. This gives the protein CASSQDGTIQAQYF.

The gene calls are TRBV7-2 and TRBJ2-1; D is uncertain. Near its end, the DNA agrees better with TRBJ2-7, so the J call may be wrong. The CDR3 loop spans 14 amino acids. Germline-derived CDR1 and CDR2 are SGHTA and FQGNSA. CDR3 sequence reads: CASSLNLPYNEQYF. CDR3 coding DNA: TGTGCCAGCAGCTTAAATCTCCCTTACAATGAGCAGTACTTC.

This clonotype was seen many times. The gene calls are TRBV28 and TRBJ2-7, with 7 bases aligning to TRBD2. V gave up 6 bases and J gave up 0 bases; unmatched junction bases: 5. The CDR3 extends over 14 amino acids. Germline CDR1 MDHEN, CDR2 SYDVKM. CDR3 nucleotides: TGTGCCAGCAGGGGAGGGACGAGCTCCTACGAGCAGTACTTC. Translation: CASRGGTSSYEQYF.

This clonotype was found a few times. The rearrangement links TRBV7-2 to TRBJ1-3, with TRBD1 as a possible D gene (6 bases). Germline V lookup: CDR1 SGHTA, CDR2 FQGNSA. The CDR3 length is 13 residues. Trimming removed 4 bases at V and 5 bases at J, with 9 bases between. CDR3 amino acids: CASSYTGRNTIYF. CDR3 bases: TGTGCCAGCAGCTATACAGGGAGAAACACCATATATTTT. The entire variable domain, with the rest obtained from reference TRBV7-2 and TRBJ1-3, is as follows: GAGVSQSPSNKVTEKGKDVELRCDPISGHTALYWYRQSLGQGLEFLIYFQGNSAPDKSGLPSDRFSAERTGGSVSTLTIQRTQQEDSAVYLCASSYTGRNTIYFGEGSWLTVV.

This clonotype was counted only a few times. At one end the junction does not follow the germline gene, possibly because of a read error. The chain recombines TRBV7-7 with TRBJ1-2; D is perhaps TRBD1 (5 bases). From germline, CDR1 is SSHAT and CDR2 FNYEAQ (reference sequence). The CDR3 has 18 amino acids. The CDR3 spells CASSSAKRQRPKDYGYTF. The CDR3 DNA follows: TGTGCTAGCAGCTCTGCGAAAAGACAGCGACCGAAAGACTATGGCTACACCTTC.

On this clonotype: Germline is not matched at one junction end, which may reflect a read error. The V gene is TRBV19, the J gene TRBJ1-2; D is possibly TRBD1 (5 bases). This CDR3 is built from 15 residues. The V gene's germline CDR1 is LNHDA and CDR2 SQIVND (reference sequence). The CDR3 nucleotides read TGTGCCAGTAGAATAGGGGCTCAAGGGGTGTATGGCTACACCTTC. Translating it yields CASRIGAQGVYGYTF.

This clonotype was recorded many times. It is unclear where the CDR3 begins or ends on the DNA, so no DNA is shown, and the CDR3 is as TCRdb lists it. The CDR3 sequence: CASSTSRSLNGDTQYF. The V and J genes are TRBV12-3 or TRBV12-4 and TRBJ2-3; TRBD2 is the table's D call, not checked against the DNA. The CDR3 comprises 16 residues, both ends counted.

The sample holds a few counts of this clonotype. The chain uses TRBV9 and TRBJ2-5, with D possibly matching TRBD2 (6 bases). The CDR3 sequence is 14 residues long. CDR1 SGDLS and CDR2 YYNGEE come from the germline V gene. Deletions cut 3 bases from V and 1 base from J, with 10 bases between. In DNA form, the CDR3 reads TGTGCCAGCAGCGATGGGGGAGGCCAAGAGACCCAGTACTTC. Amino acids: CASSDGGGQETQYF.

CDR3 in amino acids: CASSADATGGRTEAFF. For the CDR3, the DNA is TGTGCCAGCAGCGCAGACGCGACAGGGGGACGGACTGAAGCTTTCTTT. The V and J genes are TRBV9 and TRBJ1-1; TRBD1 matches 9 bases. The CDR3 spans 16 residues. The ends lost 3 bases at V and 5 bases at J; junction bases unmatched: 11. Germline CDR1 SGDLS, CDR2 YYNGEE. Looking up the rest from reference TRBV9 and TRBJ1-1 gives the full variable domain: DSGVTQTPKHLITATGQRVTLRCSPRSGDLSVYWYQQSLDQGLQFLIQYYNGEERAKGNILERFSAQQFPDLHSELNLSSLELGDSALYFCASSADATGGRTEAFFGQGTRLTVV.

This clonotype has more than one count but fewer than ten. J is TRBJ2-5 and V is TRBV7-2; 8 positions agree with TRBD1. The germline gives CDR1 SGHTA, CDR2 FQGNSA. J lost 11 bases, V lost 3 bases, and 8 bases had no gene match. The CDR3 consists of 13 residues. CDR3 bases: TGTGCCAGCAGCTTCGACAGGGGCGATGAGCAGTACTTC. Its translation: CASSFDRGDEQYF.

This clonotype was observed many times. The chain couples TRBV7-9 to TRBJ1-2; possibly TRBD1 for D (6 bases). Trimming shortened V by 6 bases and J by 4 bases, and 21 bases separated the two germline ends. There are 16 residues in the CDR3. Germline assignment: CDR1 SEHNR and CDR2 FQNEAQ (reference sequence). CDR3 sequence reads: CASRPPAWTVPYGYTF. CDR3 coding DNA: TGTGCCAGCAGACCACCTGCTTGGACAGTCCCCTATGGCTACACCTTC.

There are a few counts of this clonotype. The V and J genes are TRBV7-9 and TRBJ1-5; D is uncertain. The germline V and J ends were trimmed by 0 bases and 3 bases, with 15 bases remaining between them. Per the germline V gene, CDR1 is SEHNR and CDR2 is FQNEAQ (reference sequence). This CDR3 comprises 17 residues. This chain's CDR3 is CASSLATSRGLNQPQHF. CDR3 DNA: TGTGCCAGCAGCTTAGCGACAAGTAGAGGACTCAATCAGCCCCAGCATTTT.

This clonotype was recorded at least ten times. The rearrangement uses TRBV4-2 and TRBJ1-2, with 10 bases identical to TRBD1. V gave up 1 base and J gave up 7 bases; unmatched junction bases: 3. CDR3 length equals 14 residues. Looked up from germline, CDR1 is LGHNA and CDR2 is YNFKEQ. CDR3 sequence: CASSQGQGAGGYTF. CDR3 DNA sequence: TGTGCCAGCAGCCAAGGACAGGGGGCAGGTGGCTACACCTTC.

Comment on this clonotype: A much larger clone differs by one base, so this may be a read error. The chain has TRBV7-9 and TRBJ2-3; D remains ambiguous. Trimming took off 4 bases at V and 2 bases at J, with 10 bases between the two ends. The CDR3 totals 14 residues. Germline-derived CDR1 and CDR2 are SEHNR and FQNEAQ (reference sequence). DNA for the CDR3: TGTGCCAGCAGCTGTTTGGGTGTCACAGATACGCAGTATTTT. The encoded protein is CASSCLGVTDTQYF. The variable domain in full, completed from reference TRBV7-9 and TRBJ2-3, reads DTGVSQNPRHKITKRGQNVTFRCDPISEHNRLYWYRQTLGQGPEFLTYFQNEAQLEKSRLLSDRFSAERPKGSFSTLEIQRTEQGDSAMYLCASSCLGVTDTQYFGPGTRLTVL.

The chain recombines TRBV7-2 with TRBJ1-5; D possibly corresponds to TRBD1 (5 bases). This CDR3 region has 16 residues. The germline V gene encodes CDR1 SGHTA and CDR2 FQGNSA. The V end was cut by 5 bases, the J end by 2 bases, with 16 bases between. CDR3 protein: CASSLSRGGGNQPQHF. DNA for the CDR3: TGTGCCAGCAGCCTGAGTAGGGGTGGGGGCAATCAGCCCCAGCATTTT.

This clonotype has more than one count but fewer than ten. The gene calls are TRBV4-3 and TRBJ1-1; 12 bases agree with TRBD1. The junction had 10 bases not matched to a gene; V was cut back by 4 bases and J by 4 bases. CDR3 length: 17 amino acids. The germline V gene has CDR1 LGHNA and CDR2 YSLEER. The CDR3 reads CASSRSGTGGAGTEAFF. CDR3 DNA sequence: TGCGCCAGCAGCCGTTCCGGGACAGGGGGCGCGGGCACTGAAGCTTTCTTT.

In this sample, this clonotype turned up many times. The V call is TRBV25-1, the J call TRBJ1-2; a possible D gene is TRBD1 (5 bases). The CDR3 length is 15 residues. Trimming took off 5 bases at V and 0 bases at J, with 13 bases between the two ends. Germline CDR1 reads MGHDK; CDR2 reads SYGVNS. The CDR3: CASSPSGRTNYGYTF. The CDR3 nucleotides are TGTGCCAGCAGTCCTTCAGGGAGGACTAACTATGGCTACACCTTC.

CDR3 in amino acids: CASSKLGTLNTEAFF. As DNA, the CDR3 is TGTGCCAGCAGCAAGTTAGGGACACTGAACACTGAAGCTTTCTTT. The V call is TRBV9, the J call TRBJ1-1, with D possibly matching TRBD1 (6 bases). CDR1 is SGDLS, CDR2 YYNGEE, per germline. The V gene lost 4 bases and the J gene lost 0 bases, with 13 bases spanning the gap. The CDR3 runs to 15 residues.

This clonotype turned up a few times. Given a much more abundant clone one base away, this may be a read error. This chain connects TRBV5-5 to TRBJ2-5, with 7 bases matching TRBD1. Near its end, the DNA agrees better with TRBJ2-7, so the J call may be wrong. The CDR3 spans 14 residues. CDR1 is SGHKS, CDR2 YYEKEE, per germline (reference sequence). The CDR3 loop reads CASSWGQFSYEQYF. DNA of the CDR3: TGTGCCAGCAGCTGGGGACAGTTCTCCTACGAGCAGTACTTC.

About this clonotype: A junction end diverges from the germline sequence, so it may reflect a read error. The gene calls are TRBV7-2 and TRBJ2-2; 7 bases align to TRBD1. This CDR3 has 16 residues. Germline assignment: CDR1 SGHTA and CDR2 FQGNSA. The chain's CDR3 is CASSSAGTVNTGERFF. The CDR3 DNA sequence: TGTGCCAGCAGCTCCGCCGGGACAGTGAACACCGGGGAGCGGTTTTTT.